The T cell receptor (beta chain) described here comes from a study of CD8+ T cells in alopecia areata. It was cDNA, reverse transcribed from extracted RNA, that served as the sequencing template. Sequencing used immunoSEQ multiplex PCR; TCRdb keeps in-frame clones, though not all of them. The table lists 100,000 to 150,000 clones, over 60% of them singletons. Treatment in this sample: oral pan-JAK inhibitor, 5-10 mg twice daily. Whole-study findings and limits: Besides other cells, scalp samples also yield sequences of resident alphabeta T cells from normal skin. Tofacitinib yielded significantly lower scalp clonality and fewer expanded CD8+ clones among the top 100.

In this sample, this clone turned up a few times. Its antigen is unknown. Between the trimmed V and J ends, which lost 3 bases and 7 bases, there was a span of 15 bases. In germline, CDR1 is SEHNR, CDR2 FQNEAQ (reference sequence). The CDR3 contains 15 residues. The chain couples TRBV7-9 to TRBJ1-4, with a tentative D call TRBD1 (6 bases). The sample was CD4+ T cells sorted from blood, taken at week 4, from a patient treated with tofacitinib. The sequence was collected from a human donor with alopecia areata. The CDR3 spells CASSFVTGMAEKLFF. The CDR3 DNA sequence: TGTGCCAGCAGCTTCGTGACAGGAATGGCTGAAAAACTGTTTTTT.